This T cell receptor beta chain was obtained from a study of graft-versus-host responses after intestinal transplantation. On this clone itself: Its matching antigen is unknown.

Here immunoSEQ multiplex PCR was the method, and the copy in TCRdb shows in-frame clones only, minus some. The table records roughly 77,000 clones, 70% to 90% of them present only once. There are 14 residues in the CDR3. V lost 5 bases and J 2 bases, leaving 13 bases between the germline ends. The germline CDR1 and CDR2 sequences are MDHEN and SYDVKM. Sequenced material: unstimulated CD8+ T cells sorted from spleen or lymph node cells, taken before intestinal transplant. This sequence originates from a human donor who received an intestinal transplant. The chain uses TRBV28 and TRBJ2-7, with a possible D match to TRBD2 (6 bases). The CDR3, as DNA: TGTGCCAGCAGTCTAACGGACTATACCTACGAGCAGTACTTC. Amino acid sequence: CASSLTDYTYEQYF.